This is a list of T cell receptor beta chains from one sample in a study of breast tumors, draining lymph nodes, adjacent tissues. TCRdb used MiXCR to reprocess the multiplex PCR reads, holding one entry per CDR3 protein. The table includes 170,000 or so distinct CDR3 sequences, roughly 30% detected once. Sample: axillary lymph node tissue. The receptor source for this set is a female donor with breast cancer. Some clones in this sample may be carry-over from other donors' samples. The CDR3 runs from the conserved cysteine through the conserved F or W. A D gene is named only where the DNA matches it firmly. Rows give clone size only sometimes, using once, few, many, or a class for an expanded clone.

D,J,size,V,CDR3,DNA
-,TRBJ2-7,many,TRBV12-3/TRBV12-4,CASSLAGTWRGEQYF,TGTGCCAGCAGTTTAGCGGGGACCTGGAGGGGCGAGCAGTACTTC
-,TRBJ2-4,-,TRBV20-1,CSAPPSYGDIQYF,TGCAGTGCTCCGCCTTCTTATGGGGACATTCAGTACTTC
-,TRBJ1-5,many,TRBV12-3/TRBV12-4,CASSLARMAGNNQPQHF,TGTGCCAGCAGTTTAGCGCGTATGGCAGGGAACAATCAGCCCCAGCATTTT
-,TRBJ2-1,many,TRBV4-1,CASSQHREGDEQFF,TGCGCCAGCAGCCAACATAGAGAGGGCGATGAGCAGTTCTTC
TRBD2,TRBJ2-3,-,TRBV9,CASTLGGGGVVMSTDTQYF,TGTGCCAGCACCCTGGGGGGGGGGGGGGTGGTCATGAGCACAGATACGCAGTATTTT
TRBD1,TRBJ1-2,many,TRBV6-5,CASSPGRGHGYTF,TGTGCCAGCAGTCCTGGCAGGGGGCATGGCTACACCTTC
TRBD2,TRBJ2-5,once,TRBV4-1,CASSHDLAGEQETQYF,TGCGCCAGCAGCCACGATCTAGCGGGGGAGCAAGAGACCCAGTACTTC
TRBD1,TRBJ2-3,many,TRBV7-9,CASSLVFNRGTDTQYF,TGTGCCAGCAGCTTAGTATTTAACAGGGGAACAGATACGCAGTATTTT
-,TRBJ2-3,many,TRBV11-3,CASSPRKEKGNTQYF,TGTGCCAGCAGCCCCAGGAAGGAGAAGGGAAATACGCAGTATTTT
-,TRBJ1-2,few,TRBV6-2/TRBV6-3,CASSPSITRYGCTF,TGTGCCAGCAGCCCGAGTATAACAAGATATGGCTGCACCTTC
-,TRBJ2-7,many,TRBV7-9,CASSKGDTYEQYF,TGTGCCAGCAGTAAAGGGGATACCTACGAGCAGTACTTC
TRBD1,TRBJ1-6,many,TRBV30,CAWSHGQGKSPLHF,TGTGCCTGGAGTCACGGACAGGGAAAGTCACCCCTCCACTTT
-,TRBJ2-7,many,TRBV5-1,CASARDGVLEQYF,TGCGCCAGCGCCAGGGACGGCGTTCTCGAGCAGTACTTC